This T cell receptor (beta chain) was sequenced for a study of yellow fever vaccine responses in identical twins. Study findings and constraints: Twins' T cell vaccine responses reportedly looked partly convergent, partly personalized.

TCRdb used MiXCR to reprocess the RT-PCR reads, holding one entry per CDR3 protein. The sample holds more than 5,500 distinct CDR3 sequences, 60% to 70% seen once. This clonotype was counted between two and nine times. No antigen is known for it. Germline loops: CDR1 SNHLY, CDR2 FYNNEI. Between the trimmed V and J ends, which lost 3 bases and 2 bases, there was a span of 10 bases. The CDR3 covers 15 residues. The chain is built from TRBV2 and TRBJ2-2; D perhaps matches TRBD1 (6 bases). The specimen comprised T cells from blood (PBMCs), unsorted or a sorted subset (not recorded which), sampled before or after yellow fever vaccination (not recorded which). The receptor was isolated from a woman aged 18 to 35 who received the yellow fever vaccine. Here the CDR3 reads CASSDWTANTGELFF. CDR3 sequence (DNA): TGTGCCAGCAGTGATTGGACAGCAAACACCGGGGAGCTGTTTTTT.